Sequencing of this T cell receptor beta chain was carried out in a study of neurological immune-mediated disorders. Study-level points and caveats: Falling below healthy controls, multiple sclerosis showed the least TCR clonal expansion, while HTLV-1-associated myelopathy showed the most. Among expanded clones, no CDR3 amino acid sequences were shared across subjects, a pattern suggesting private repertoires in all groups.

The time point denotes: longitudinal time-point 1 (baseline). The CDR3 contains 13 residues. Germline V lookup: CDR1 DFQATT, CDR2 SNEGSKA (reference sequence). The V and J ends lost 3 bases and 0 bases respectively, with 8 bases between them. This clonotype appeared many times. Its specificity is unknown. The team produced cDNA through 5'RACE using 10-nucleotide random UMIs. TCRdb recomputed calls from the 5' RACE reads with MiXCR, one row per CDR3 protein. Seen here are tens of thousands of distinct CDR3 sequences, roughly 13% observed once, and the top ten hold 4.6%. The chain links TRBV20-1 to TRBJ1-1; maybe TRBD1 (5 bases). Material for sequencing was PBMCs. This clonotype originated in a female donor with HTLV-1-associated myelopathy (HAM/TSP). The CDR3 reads CSARGGLNTEAFF. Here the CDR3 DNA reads TGCAGTGCTAGGGGGGGGTTGAACACTGAAGCTTTCTTT.